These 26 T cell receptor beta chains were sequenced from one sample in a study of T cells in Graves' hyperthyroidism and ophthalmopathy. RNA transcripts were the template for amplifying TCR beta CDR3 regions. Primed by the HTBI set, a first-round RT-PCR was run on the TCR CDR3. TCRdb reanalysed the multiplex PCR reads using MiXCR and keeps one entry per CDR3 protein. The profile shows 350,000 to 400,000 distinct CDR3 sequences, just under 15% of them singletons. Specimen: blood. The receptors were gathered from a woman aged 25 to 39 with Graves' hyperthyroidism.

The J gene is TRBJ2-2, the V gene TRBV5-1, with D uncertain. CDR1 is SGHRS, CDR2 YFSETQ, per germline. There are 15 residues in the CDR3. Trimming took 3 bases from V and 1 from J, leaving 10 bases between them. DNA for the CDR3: TGCGCCAGCAGCTACGACCAACAGAACACCGGGGAGCTGTTTTTT. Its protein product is CASSYDQQNTGELFF.

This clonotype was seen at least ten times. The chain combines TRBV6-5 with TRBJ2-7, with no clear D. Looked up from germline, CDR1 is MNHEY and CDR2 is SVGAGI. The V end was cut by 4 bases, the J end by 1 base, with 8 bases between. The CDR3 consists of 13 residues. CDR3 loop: CASSLVGSYEQYF. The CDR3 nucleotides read TGTGCCAGCAGTTTAGTAGGGTCCTACGAGCAGTACTTC.

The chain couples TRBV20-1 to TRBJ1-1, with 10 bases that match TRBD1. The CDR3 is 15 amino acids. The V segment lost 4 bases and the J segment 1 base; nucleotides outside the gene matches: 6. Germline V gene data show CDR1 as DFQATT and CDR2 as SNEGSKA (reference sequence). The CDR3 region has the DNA TGCAGTGCTAAGGGACAGGGGTTAAAGAACACTGAAGCTTTCTTT. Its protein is CSAKGQGLKNTEAFF.

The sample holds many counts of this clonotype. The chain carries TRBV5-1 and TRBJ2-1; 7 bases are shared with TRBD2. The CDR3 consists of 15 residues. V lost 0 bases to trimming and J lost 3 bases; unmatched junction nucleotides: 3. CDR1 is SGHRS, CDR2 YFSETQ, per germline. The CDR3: CASSLVREFYNEQFF. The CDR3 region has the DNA TGCGCCAGCAGCTTGGTGCGGGAGTTCTACAATGAGCAGTTCTTC.

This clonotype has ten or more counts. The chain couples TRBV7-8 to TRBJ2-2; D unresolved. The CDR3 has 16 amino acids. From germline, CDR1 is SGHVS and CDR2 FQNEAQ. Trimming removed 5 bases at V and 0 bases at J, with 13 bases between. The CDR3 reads CASSRWADANTGELFF. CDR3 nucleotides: TGTGCCAGCAGCCGTTGGGCAGACGCGAACACCGGGGAGCTGTTTTTT.

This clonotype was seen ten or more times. The CDR3 here is CASSSGLAGNEQFF. CDR3 DNA sequence: TGTGCCAGCAGTTCGGGACTAGCCGGTAATGAGCAGTTCTTC. The rearrangement links TRBV28 to TRBJ2-1; 9 positions agree with TRBD2. Germline trimming cut 4 bases from V and 7 bases from J; bases unmatched to any gene: 5. The CDR3 is 14 amino acids. Germline CDR1 is MDHEN and CDR2 is SYDVKM.

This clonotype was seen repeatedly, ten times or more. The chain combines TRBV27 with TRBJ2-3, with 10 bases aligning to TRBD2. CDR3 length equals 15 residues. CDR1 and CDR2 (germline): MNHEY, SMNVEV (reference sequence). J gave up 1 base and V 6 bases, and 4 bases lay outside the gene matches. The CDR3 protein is CASSSGTSGTDTQYF. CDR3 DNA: TGTGCCAGCAGCTCGGGGACTAGCGGCACAGATACGCAGTATTTT.

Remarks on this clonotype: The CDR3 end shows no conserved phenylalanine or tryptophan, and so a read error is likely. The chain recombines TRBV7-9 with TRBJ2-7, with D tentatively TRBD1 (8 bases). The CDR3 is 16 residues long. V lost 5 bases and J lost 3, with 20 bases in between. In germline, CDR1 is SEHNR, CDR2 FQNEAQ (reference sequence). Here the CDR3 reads CASSPEGGTGNYEQYS. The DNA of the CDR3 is TGTGCCAGCAGCCCAGAGGGAGGGACAGGTAACTACGAGCAGTACTCC.

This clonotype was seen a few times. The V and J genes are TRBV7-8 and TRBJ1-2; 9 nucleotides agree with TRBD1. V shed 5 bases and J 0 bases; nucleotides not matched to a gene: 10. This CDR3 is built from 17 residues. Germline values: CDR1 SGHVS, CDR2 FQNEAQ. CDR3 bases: TGTGCCAGCAGCCAAACAGGGGGCATTGGAGCTAACTATGGCTACACCTTC. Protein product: CASSQTGGIGANYGYTF. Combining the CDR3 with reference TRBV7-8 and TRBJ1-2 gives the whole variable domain GAGVSQSPRYKVAKRGQDVALRCDPISGHVSLFWYQQALGQGPEFLTYFQNEAQLDKSGLPSDRFFAERPEGSVSTLKIQRTQQEDSAVYLCASSQTGGIGANYGYTFGSGTRLTVV.

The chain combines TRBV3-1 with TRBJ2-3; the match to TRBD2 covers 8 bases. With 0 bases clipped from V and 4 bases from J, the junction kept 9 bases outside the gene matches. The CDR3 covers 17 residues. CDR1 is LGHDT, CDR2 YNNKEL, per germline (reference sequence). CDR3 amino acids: CASSQDSAGGPSDTQYF. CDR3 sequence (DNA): TGTGCCAGCAGCCAAGATTCCGCGGGAGGCCCCTCAGATACGCAGTATTTT.

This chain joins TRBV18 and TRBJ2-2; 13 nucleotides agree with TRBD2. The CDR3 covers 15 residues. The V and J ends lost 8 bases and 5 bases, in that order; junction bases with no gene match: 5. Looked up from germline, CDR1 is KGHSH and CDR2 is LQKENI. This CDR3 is CASRGLAGRTGELFF. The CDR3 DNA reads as TGTGCCAGCCGGGGACTAGCGGGGCGAACCGGGGAGCTGTTTTTT.

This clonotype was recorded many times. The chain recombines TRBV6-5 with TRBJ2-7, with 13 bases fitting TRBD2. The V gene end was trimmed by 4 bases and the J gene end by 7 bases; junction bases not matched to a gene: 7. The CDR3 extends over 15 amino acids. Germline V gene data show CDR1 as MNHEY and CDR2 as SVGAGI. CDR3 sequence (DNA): TGTGCCAGCAGTTCCGGACTAGCGGGAGTGAGTGAGCAGTACTTC. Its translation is CASSSGLAGVSEQYF.

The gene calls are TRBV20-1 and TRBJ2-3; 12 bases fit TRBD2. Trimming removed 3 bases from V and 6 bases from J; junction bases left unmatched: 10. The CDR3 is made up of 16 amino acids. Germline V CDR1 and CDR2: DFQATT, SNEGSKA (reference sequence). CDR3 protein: CSASPRLAGGGDTQYF. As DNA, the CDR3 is TGCAGTGCTAGCCCTCGCCTAGCGGGAGGGGGGGATACGCAGTATTTT.

The CDR3 spells CARKTPPRGEGETQYF. The DNA for the CDR3 is TGTGCCAGGAAAACCCCCCCAAGGGGAGAGGGAGAGACCCAGTACTTC. The V and J genes are TRBV7-3 and TRBJ2-5, with D possibly being TRBD1 or TRBD2 (5 bases each). V lost 9 bases and J 4 bases, leaving 24 bases between the germline ends. The CDR3 spans 16 residues. Germline CDR1 SGHTA, CDR2 FQGTGA.

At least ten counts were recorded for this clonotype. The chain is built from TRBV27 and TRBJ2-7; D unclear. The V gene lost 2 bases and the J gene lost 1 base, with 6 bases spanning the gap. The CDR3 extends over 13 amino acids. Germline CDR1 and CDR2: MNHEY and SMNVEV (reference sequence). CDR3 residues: CASSLNPSYEQYF. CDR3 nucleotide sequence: TGTGCCAGCAGTTTAAACCCATCCTACGAGCAGTACTTC.

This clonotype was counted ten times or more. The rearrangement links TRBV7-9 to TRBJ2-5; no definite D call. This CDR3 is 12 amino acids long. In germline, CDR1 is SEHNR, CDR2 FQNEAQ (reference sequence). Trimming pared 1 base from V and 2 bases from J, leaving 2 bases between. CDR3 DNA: TGTGCCAGCAGCTTAGGTCAAGAGACCCAGTACTTC. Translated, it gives CASSLGQETQYF.

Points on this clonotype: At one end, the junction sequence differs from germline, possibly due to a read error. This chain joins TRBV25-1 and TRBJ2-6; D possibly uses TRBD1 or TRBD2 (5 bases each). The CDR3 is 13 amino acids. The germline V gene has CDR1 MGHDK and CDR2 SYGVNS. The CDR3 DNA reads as TGTGCCAGCAGTTTGATCGGGGCCAACGTCCCGACTTTC. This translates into CASSLIGANVPTF.

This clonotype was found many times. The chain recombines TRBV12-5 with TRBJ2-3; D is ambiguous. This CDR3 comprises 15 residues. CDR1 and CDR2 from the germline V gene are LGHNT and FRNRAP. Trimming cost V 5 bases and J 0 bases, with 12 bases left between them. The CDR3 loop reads CASGTSLASTDTQYF. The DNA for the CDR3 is TGTGCTAGTGGTACCTCCCTGGCCAGCACAGATACGCAGTATTTT.

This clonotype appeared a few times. CDR3 nucleotides: TGTGCCAGCAGTGAACGTTGGACTAATTCACCCCTCCACTTT. Translation: CASSERWTNSPLHF. This sequence joins TRBV6-1 and TRBJ1-6; D unresolved. With 2 bases removed from V and 6 bases from J, the gap between germline ends came to 8 bases. This CDR3 has 14 residues. The germline V gene has CDR1 MNHNS and CDR2 SASEGT.

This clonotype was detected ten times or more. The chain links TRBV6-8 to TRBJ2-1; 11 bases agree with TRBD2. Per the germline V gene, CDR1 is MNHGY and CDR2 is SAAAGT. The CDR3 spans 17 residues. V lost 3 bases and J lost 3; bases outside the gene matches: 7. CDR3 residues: CASSYKGGTSGYNEQFF. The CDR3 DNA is TGTGCCAGCAGTTATAAGGGTGGGACTAGCGGCTACAATGAGCAGTTCTTC.

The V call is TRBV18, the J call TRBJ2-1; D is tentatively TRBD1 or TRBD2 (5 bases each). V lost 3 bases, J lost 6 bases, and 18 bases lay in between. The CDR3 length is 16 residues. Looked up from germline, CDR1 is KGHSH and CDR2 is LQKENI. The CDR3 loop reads CASSPQPLPGPNEQFF. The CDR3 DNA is TGTGCCAGCTCACCCCAACCACTACCGGGGCCCAATGAGCAGTTCTTC.

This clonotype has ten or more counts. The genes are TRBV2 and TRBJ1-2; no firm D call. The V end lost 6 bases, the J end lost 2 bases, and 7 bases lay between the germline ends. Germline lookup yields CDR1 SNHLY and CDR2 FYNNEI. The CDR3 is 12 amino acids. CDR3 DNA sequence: TGTGCCAGCAGACGGGCGAACTATGGCTACACCTTC. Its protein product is CASRRANYGYTF.

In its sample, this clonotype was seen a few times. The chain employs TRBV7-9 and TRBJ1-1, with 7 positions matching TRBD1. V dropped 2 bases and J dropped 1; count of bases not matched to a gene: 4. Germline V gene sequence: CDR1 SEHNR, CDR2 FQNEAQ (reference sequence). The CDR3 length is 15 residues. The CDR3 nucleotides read TGTGCCAGCAGCTTAACAGGGGCGAGGAACACTGAAGCTTTCTTT. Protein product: CASSLTGARNTEAFF. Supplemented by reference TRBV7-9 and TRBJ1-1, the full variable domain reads DTGVSQNPRHKITKRGQNVTFRCDPISEHNRLYWYRQTLGQGPEFLTYFQNEAQLEKSRLLSDRFSAERPKGSFSTLEIQRTEQGDSAMYLCASSLTGARNTEAFFGQGTRLTVV.

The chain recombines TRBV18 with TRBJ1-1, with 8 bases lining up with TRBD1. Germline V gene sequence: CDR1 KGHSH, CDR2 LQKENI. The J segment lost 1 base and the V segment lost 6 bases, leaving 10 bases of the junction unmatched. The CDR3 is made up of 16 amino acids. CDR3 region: CASSPRQGAANTEAFF. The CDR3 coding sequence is TGTGCCAGCTCCCCCCGGCAGGGGGCGGCGAACACTGAAGCTTTCTTT.

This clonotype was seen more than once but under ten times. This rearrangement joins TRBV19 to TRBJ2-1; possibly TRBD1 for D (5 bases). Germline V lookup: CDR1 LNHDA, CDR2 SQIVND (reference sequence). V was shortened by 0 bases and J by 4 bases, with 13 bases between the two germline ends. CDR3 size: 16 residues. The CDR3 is CASSIDPDTLYNEQFF. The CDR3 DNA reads TGTGCCAGTAGTATAGATCCGGACACCTTGTACAATGAGCAGTTCTTC.

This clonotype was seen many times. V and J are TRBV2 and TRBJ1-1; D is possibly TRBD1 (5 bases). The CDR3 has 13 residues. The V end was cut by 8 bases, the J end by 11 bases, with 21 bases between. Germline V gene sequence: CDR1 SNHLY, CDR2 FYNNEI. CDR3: CASGKMGGKGAFF. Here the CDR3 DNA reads TGTGCCAGCGGAAAAATGGGGGGGAAGGGGGCTTTCTTT.